The 19 T cell receptor beta chains given below trace back to one sample, sequenced in a study of blood T cell repertoires in COVID-19 (dated by TCRdb to 2018 to 2021). Library construction relied on the immunoSEQ multiplex PCR assay. TCRdb provides this immuneACCESS table in a form limited to in-frame rearrangements. Some clones are lacking; in checked studies, under half of them reflect an unresolved V gene, and why the rest are absent is not known. This sample is represented by around 95,000 clones; roughly 88% of them were singletons. Roughly 4.6% of the sample lies in the top ten. The sequencing input was peripheral blood. These receptors originate from a human donor in a cohort sampled during active COVID-19.

V gene TRBV11-2 combines with J gene TRBJ1-1; 8 bases are shared with TRBD1. Trimming at V came to 5 bases and at J to 1 base, leaving 15 bases not matched to a gene. Germline assignment: CDR1 SGHAT and CDR2 FQNNGV. The CDR3 loop spans 18 amino acids. The DNA of the CDR3 is TGTGCCAGCAGCCTCCGTCCAGGGGGCGCAGCGGGGAACACTGAAGCTTTCTTT. This sequence encodes CASSLRPGGAAGNTEAFF.

The V call is TRBV6-5, the J call TRBJ2-1; 7 positions agree with TRBD1. The junction had 5 bases not matched to a gene; V was cut back by 6 bases and J by 3 bases. Germline V lookup: CDR1 MNHEY, CDR2 SVGAGI. The CDR3 is 14 residues long. The CDR3 here is CASSGDRVYNEQFF. CDR3 in DNA: TGTGCCAGCAGCGGGGACAGAGTCTACAATGAGCAGTTCTTC.

The rearrangement joins TRBV5-6 to TRBJ2-7, with 11 bases lining up with TRBD2. Trimming removed 0 bases from V and 6 bases from J; junction bases left unmatched: 8. Germline loops: CDR1 SGHDT, CDR2 YYEEEE. This CDR3 contains 16 residues. The CDR3 sequence is CASSLGTSGFLAEQYF. The CDR3 coding sequence is TGTGCCAGCAGCTTGGGGACTAGCGGGTTTTTAGCCGAGCAGTACTTC.

The rearrangement uses TRBV13 and TRBJ2-2, with 7 nucleotides matching TRBD1. There are 16 residues in the CDR3. Germline CDR1 and CDR2: PRHDT and FYEKMQ (reference sequence). V was clipped by 6 bases and J by 0 bases; unmatched bases: 7. The CDR3 bases are TGTGCCAGCAGAGCTGACAGGGAATCGAACACCGGGGAGCTGTTTTTT. Amino acids: CASRADRESNTGELFF.

The sample holds a few counts of this clone. This rearrangement joins TRBV28 to TRBJ2-1, with 10 bases identical to TRBD2. CDR3 length: 15 residues. The germline CDR1 and CDR2 sequences are MDHEN and SYDVKM. V trimming: 6 bases; J trimming: 3 bases; junction bases outside the gene matches: 5. CDR3 nucleotide sequence: TGTGCCAGCAGCTCCGGGACTAGCGTCTACAATGAGCAGTTCTTC. It encodes CASSSGTSVYNEQFF.

The chain uses TRBV4-1 and TRBJ2-1; possible D gene TRBD2, 6 bases. V was shortened by 1 base and J by 4 bases, with 14 bases between the two germline ends. The germline CDR1 and CDR2 sequences are MGHRA and YSYEKL. The CDR3 is 16 residues long. As DNA, the CDR3 is TGCGCCAGCAGCCAAGGGGGAGGAGGCAATTACAATGAGCAGTTCTTC. Amino acid sequence: CASSQGGGGNYNEQFF.

Remarks on this clone: An end of the junction does not agree with germline; a read error may underlie this. The J gene is TRBJ1-2, the V gene TRBV2, with 8 bases lining up with TRBD1. In germline, CDR1 is SNHLY, CDR2 FYNNEI. The CDR3 is 11 residues long. The CDR3, as DNA: TGTGCCAGTACCCTGGGACAGGCCTTTTCCTTC. Amino acid sequence: CASTLGQAFSF.

CDR3 in amino acids: CASSLHRGYTEAFF. CDR3 coding DNA: TGTGCCAGCAGCTTACATCGGGGGTACACTGAAGCTTTCTTT. The gene calls are TRBV7-2 and TRBJ1-1; D might be TRBD1 (5 bases). V lost 2 bases and J lost 3, with 10 bases in between. Germline V gene lookup returns CDR1 SGHTA and CDR2 FQGNSA. There are 14 residues in the CDR3.

The V gene is TRBV7-2, the J gene TRBJ1-2; 8 nucleotides line up with TRBD1. V lost 5 bases to trimming and J lost 8 bases; unmatched junction nucleotides: 10. Germline V CDR1 and CDR2: SGHTA, FQGNSA. The CDR3 has 14 amino acids. CDR3 sequence (DNA): TGTGCCAGCAGCGGACGCTCTCAGGGGGCAGGCTACACCTTC. As protein: CASSGRSQGAGYTF.

This clone was seen a handful of times. J is TRBJ1-5 and V is TRBV28; TRBD1 might be the D (5 bases). This CDR3 has 14 amino acids. CDR1 is MDHEN and CDR2 is SYDVKM in the germline V gene. The V gene lost 10 bases and the J gene lost 7 bases, with 20 bases spanning the gap. CDR3 sequence reads: CAIDGQTVTQPQHF. CDR3 coding DNA: TGTGCCATCGATGGGCAGACAGTCACCCAGCCCCAGCATTTT. The variable domain in full, with the rest retrieved from reference TRBV28 and TRBJ1-5, is DVKVTQSSRYLVKRTGEKVFLECVQDMDHENMFWYRQDPGLGLRLIYFSYDVKMKEKGDIPEGYSVSREKKERFSLILESASTNQTSMYLCAIDGQTVTQPQHFGDGTRLSIL.

This sequence joins TRBV7-8 and TRBJ2-7; TRBD1 is a possible D gene (6 bases). CDR1 is SGHVS, CDR2 FQNEAQ, per germline. Trimming stripped 5 bases from V and 2 bases from J, with 13 bases between. The CDR3 is 14 residues long. The CDR3 loop reads CASSHRDKAYEQYF. CDR3 coding DNA: TGTGCCAGCAGCCACCGGGACAAGGCCTACGAGCAGTACTTC.

The chain's CDR3 is CAWSVVEEQFF. The CDR3 DNA follows: TGTGCCTGGAGTGTAGTAGAAGAGCAGTTCTTC. The chain has TRBV30 and TRBJ2-1, with no clear D. V dropped 0 bases and J dropped 10 bases, with 7 bases sitting between them. Germline-derived CDR1 and CDR2 are GTSNPN and SVGIG (reference sequence). This CDR3 is 11 amino acids long.

The chain has TRBV19 and TRBJ2-2; no clear D gene. The V and J ends lost 7 bases and 7 bases respectively, with 10 bases between them. The germline CDR1 and CDR2 sequences are LNHDA and SQIVND (reference sequence). CDR3 size: 12 residues. The chain's CDR3 is CASNRGGGELFF. DNA of the CDR3: TGTGCCAGTAACCGCGGCGGCGGGGAGCTGTTTTTT. Full variable domain (outside the CDR3, taken from reference TRBV19 and TRBJ2-2): DGGITQSPKYLFRKEGQNVTLSCEQNLNHDAMYWYRQDPGQGLRLIYYSQIVNDFQKGDIAEGYSVSREKKESFPLTVTSAQKNPTAFYLCASNRGGGELFFGEGSRLTVL.

The chain combines TRBV11-2 with TRBJ1-1, with D maybe TRBD1 (6 bases). Trimming shortened V by 5 bases and J by 3 bases, and 22 bases separated the two germline ends. CDR3 length equals 17 residues. The germline V gene has CDR1 SGHAT and CDR2 FQNNGV. CDR3 in amino acids: CASSPLHEWTEDTEAFF. The CDR3 nucleotides read TGTGCCAGCAGCCCACTTCATGAGTGGACAGAGGACACTGAAGCTTTCTTT. The whole variable domain, filled in from reference TRBV11-2 and TRBJ1-1, reads EAGVAQSPRYKIIEKRQSVAFWCNPISGHATLYWYQQILGQGPKLLIQFQNNGVVDDSQLPKDRFSAERLKGVDSTLKIQPAKLEDSAVYLCASSPLHEWTEDTEAFFGQGTRLTVV.

The chain recombines TRBV28 with TRBJ2-1; 9 bases agree with TRBD2. The junction had 9 bases not matched to a gene; V was cut back by 4 bases and J by 5 bases. The germline V gene encodes CDR1 MDHEN and CDR2 SYDVKM. The CDR3 extends over 16 amino acids. The CDR3, as DNA: TGTGCCAGCAGTTCACGGCTAGCGGGACCACACAATGAGCAGTTCTTC. This translates into CASSSRLAGPHNEQFF.

The gene calls are TRBV4-2 and TRBJ2-1; D may be TRBD2 (5 bases). Trimming removed 4 bases from V and 1 base from J, with 11 bases in between. This CDR3 contains 15 residues. From germline, CDR1 is LGHNA and CDR2 YNFKEQ. In nucleotides, the CDR3 is TGTGCCAGCAGCCCCCGACTACTTTCCTACAATGAGCAGTTCTTC. This sequence encodes CASSPRLLSYNEQFF.

The chain couples TRBV4-1 to TRBJ1-6; TRBD1 matches 10 bases. There are 14 residues in the CDR3. The junction had 0 bases not matched to a gene; V was cut back by 1 base and J by 9 bases. Germline V lookup: CDR1 MGHRA, CDR2 YSYEKL. CDR3 sequence: CASSQGTGGSPLHF. Here the CDR3 DNA reads TGCGCCAGCAGCCAAGGGACAGGGGGTTCACCCCTCCACTTT.

The chain has TRBV4-1 and TRBJ1-6; D is uncertain. Germline V CDR1 and CDR2: MGHRA, YSYEKL. The CDR3 extends over 14 amino acids. Trimming left V 4 bases short and J 8 bases short, with 12 bases between. CDR3 DNA: TGCGCCAGCAGCCTTACAGAAAGAGATTCACCCCTCCACTTT. Protein product: CASSLTERDSPLHF.

The chain is built from TRBV28 and TRBJ2-2; maybe TRBD2 (6 bases). This CDR3 spans 15 amino acids. V was trimmed by 5 bases and J by 7 bases, leaving 17 bases between them. Germline-derived CDR1 and CDR2 are MDHEN and SYDVKM. The DNA for the CDR3 is TGTGCCAGCAGTGGAATGGAGGGAGTTGACGGGGAGCTGTTTTTT. This translates into CASSGMEGVDGELFF.